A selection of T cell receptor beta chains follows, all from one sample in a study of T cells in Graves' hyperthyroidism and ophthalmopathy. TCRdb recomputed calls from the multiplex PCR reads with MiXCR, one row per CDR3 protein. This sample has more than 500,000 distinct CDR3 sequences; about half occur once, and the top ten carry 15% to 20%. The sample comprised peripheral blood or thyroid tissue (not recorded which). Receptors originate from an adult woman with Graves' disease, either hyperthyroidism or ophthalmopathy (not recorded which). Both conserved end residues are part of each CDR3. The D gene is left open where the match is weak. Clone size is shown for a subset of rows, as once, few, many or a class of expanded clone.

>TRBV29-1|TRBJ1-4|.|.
CSVQQGRREKLFF
TGCAGCGTTCAACAGGGACGGCGGGAAAAACTGTTTTTT
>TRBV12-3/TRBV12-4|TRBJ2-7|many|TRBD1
CASSSKDRVTNEQYF
TGTGCCAGCAGTTCCAAGGACAGGGTGACTAACGAGCAGTACTTC
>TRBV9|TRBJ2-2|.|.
CASSGENAGELFF
TGTGCCAGCAGCGGTGAGAACGCCGGGGAGCTGTTTTTT
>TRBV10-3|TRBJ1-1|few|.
CAVQGPSNTEAFF
TGTGCCGTACAGGGACCATCGAACACTGAAGCTTTCTTT
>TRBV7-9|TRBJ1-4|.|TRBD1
CASSLLRSTGANEKLFF
TGTGCCAGCAGCTTACTTAGGTCGACAGGGGCTAATGAAAAACTGTTTTTT
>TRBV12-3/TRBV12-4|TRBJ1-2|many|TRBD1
CASSRPGQRNYGYTF
TGTGCCAGCAGTCGTCCGGGACAGAGAAACTATGGCTACACCTTC
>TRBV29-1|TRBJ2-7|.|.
CSVFQDSYEQYF
TGCAGCGTTTTTCAGGACTCCTACGAGCAGTACTTC
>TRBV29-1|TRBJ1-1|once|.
CSVEPMRQGSIGAFF
TGCAGCGTTGAACCGATGCGGCAGGGTAGTATTGGAGCTTTCTTT
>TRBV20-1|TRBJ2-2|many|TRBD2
CSARGRAGAGGELFF
TGCAGTGCTAGAGGTCGAGCGGGAGCGGGCGGGGAGCTGTTTTTT
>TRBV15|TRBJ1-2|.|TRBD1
CATSSYSQGTGGYTF
TGTGCCACCAGCAGTTACTCCCAGGGGACAGGAGGCTACACCTTC
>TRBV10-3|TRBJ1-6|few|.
CASNRGGVLNSPLHF
TGTGCCTCCAACCGCGGAGGGGTTCTAAATTCACCCCTCCACTTT
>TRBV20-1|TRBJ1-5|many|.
CSARRPHNQPQHF
TGCAGTGCCCGCCGACCCCACAATCAGCCCCAGCATTTT
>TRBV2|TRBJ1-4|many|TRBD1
CASSEQRTGSEKLFF
TGTGCCAGCAGTGAACAACGGACAGGGAGTGAAAAACTGTTTTTT
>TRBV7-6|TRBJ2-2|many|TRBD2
CASSPSGNTGELFF
TGTGCCAGCAGTCCTAGCGGTAACACCGGGGAGCTGTTTTTT
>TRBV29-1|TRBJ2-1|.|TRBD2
CSVEGLAYNEQFF
TGCAGCGTTGAAGGACTAGCTTATAATGAGCAGTTCTTC
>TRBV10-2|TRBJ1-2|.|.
CASSQDQGTYGYTF
TGCGCCAGCAGCCAAGATCAGGGGACCTATGGCTACACCTTC
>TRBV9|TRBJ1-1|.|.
CASSLRDARAFF
TGTGCCAGCAGCCTCCGGGACGCCAGAGCTTTCTTT
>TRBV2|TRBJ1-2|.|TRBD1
CASIFRQGYGWAYTF
TGTGCCAGCATTTTCCGACAGGGCTACGGATGGGCCTACACCTTC
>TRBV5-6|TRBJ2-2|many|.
CASSPTEGVFRRTGELFF
TGTGCCAGCAGCCCAACGGAAGGCGTGTTTCGGCGCACCGGGGAGCTGTTTTTT
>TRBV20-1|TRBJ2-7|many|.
CSARGAPSDFEQYF
TGCAGTGCTAGAGGGGCTCCTAGCGATTTCGAGCAGTACTTC
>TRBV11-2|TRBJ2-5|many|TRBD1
CASSFLGQGSDQETQYF
TGTGCCAGCAGCTTTTTGGGACAGGGATCGGACCAAGAGACCCAGTACTTC
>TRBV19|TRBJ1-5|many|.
CASSIRDSSGQPQHF
TGTGCCAGTAGTATCCGCGACAGTTCAGGGCAGCCCCAGCATTTT
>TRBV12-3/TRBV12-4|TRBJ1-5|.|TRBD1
CASSLKGTGDYRPQHF
TGTGCCAGCAGCTTGAAAGGGACAGGTGATTATCGGCCCCAGCATTTT
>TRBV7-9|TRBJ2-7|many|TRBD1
CASSPPTGDYEQYF
TGTGCCAGCAGCCCACCGACAGGGGACTACGAGCAGTACTTC
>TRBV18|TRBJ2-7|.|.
CASSQSRDEQYF
TGTGCCAGCTCACAATCGAGGGACGAGCAGTACTTC
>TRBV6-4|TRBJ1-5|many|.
CASGIRGVDQPQHF
TGTGCCAGCGGTATTAGGGGAGTTGATCAGCCCCAGCATTTT
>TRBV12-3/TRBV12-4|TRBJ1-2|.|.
CASSPAAGPLGYTF
TGTGCCAGCAGTCCCGCTGCGGGCCCCCTGGGCTACACCTTC
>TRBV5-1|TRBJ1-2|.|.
CASSPPGGSNYGYTF
TGCGCCAGCAGCCCCCCTGGAGGCAGTAACTATGGCTACACCTTC
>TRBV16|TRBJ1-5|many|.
CASSQWGGASQPQHF
TGTGCCAGCAGCCAATGGGGGGGGGCTAGTCAGCCCCAGCATTTT
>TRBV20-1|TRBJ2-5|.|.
CSARDQGRTQETQYF
TGCAGTGCTAGAGACCAGGGACGGACACAAGAGACCCAGTACTTC
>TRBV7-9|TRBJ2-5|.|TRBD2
CASSKDRGEETQYF
TGTGCCAGCAGCAAAGACCGGGGGGAAGAGACCCAGTACTTC